The 26 T cell receptor beta chains reported below all come from one sample, sequenced in a study of identical twins (TCRdb year 2016). Preparation of the library involved 5' RACE. Instrument used: Illumina HiSeq 2000. The public reads were run again by TCRdb, first through fastp at Q25 and then through MiXCR, and only productive beta chains were kept. Each entry merges the rows of one CDR3 protein and shows their most common DNA and genes. The sample table records under 800,000 distinct CDR3 sequences; around 20% of these occur just once. The top ten clonotypes cover roughly 4% of the sample. These records were also assigned to another study, of T cells expressing NK-cell markers.

Source material: PBMCs. The receptors shown here come from a woman between 18 and 29 years old in good health.

This clonotype was observed many times. The germline gene is not matched at one end of the junction; a read error may be the cause. The rearrangement uses TRBV7-7 and TRBJ2-2, with a tentative D call TRBD2 (6 bases). CDR1 and CDR2 from the germline V gene are SSHAT and FNYEAQ (reference sequence). The CDR3 sequence is 19 residues long. The CDR3 is CASSLARGSRAPRPRELFF. The CDR3 DNA reads as TGTGCTAGCAGCTTAGCGCGGGGCAGCCGTGCTCCCCGTCCACGGGAGCTGTTTTTT.

This clonotype was counted between two and nine times. The gene calls are TRBV27 and TRBJ2-1, with TRBD2 matching over 14 bases. The germline CDR1 and CDR2 sequences are MNHEY and SMNVEV (reference sequence). Germline trimming cut 5 bases from V and 6 bases from J; bases unmatched to any gene: 6. This CDR3 is built from 16 residues. The CDR3 loop reads CASSPRTSGGLNEQFF. In nucleotides, the CDR3 is TGTGCCAGCAGTCCCCGGACTAGCGGGGGGCTCAATGAGCAGTTCTTC.

The V and J genes are TRBV12-3 or TRBV12-4 and TRBJ2-7, with 9 positions matching TRBD1. This CDR3 is built from 15 residues. V trimming: 4 bases; J trimming: 3 bases; junction bases outside the gene matches: 7. This chain's CDR3 is CASSSTGGKGYEQYF. CDR3 DNA sequence: TGTGCCAGCAGTTCCACAGGGGGCAAGGGCTACGAGCAGTACTTC.

This clonotype was seen a few times. The chain is built from TRBV15 and TRBJ1-2; 7 nucleotides align to TRBD1. The CDR3 consists of 13 residues. CDR1 is LNHNV and CDR2 is YYDKDF in the germline V gene (reference sequence). The junction had 3 bases not matched to a gene; V was cut back by 4 bases and J by 4 bases. The CDR3 here is CATSKDRIYGYTF. CDR3 sequence (DNA): TGTGCCACCAGCAAGGACAGGATCTATGGCTACACCTTC.

This chain uses TRBV12-3 or TRBV12-4 with TRBJ2-2; D remains ambiguous. This CDR3 spans 13 amino acids. V was pared by 6 bases and J by 8 bases, with 13 bases between. CDR3 coding DNA: TGTGCCAGCAGCCAGCTGGGTGCTGGGGAGCTGTTTTTT. Its protein is CASSQLGAGELFF.

The sample holds one count of this clonotype. The chain combines TRBV13 with TRBJ2-3; 8 nucleotides align to TRBD2. In germline, CDR1 is PRHDT, CDR2 FYEKMQ (reference sequence). There are 17 residues in the CDR3. The junction had 12 bases not matched to a gene; V was cut back by 5 bases and J by 2 bases. The CDR3 sequence: CASSAAGAGGDTDTQYF. The DNA for the CDR3 is TGTGCCAGCAGCGCGGCCGGGGCGGGAGGTGACACAGATACGCAGTATTTT.

This chain connects TRBV5-1 to TRBJ2-1; 7 bases map to TRBD1. Germline assignment: CDR1 SGHRS and CDR2 YFSETQ. This CDR3 contains 15 residues. V shed 3 bases and J 3 bases; nucleotides not matched to a gene: 6. DNA for the CDR3: TGCGCCAGCAGCTCACGGGGACAGCACTACAATGAGCAGTTCTTC. It translates to CASSSRGQHYNEQFF.

Many counts were recorded for this clonotype. The chain uses TRBV20-1 and TRBJ2-1, with 10 bases matching TRBD2. J was trimmed by 4 bases and V by 1 base; bases with no gene match: 1. CDR3 length equals 14 residues. The germline CDR1 and CDR2 sequences are DFQATT and SNEGSKA (reference sequence). The DNA of the CDR3 is TGCAGTGCTAGAGGGACTAGCGGATACAATGAGCAGTTCTTC. Protein product: CSARGTSGYNEQFF.

The V call is TRBV5-1, the J call TRBJ2-3; TRBD2 might be the D (6 bases). CDR1 SGHRS and CDR2 YFSETQ come from the germline V gene. This CDR3 spans 16 amino acids. Trimming removed 4 bases from V and 3 bases from J, with 18 bases in between. CDR3 coding DNA: TGCGCCAGCAGCAAAGAGTCACTAGCAGTTACAGATACGCAGTATTTT. It codes for CASSKESLAVTDTQYF.

The V and J genes are TRBV20-1 and TRBJ2-7; the D is unclear. Germline CDR1 is DFQATT and CDR2 is SNEGSKA (reference sequence). CDR3 length: 13 residues. The V gene lost 6 bases and the J gene lost 2 bases, with 14 bases spanning the gap. CDR3: CSARGAQTYEQYF. CDR3 bases: TGCAGTGCCCGTGGAGCGCAGACCTACGAGCAGTACTTC.

There are a few counts of this clonotype. V is TRBV29-1 and J is TRBJ2-7; 13 nucleotides match TRBD2. This CDR3 has 16 amino acids. CDR1 is SQVTM and CDR2 is ANQGSEA in the germline V gene. The V and J ends lost 4 bases and 6 bases, in that order; junction bases with no gene match: 12. Written as DNA, the CDR3 is TGCAGCGTTGTAATTACACTAGCGGGAGGGCCTGGCGAGCAGTACTTC. Protein sequence: CSVVITLAGGPGEQYF.

There are a few counts of this clonotype. This chain uses TRBV9 with TRBJ2-1; TRBD2 aligns across 7 bases. V shed 2 bases and J 6 bases; nucleotides not matched to a gene: 11. CDR1 and CDR2 (germline): SGDLS, YYNGEE. This CDR3 has 16 amino acids. Here the CDR3 DNA reads TGTGCCAGCAGCGTCGGCCCGGGACTAAAGATCAATGAGCAGTTCTTC. The encoded protein is CASSVGPGLKINEQFF.

This clonotype was detected only a few times. V is TRBV6-1 and J is TRBJ1-5, with a tentative D call TRBD1 (5 bases). V was trimmed by 8 bases and J by 1 base, leaving 9 bases between them. Germline V gene sequence: CDR1 MNHNS, CDR2 SASEGT. The CDR3 covers 13 residues. The CDR3 region is CASRKGSNQPQHF. CDR3 sequence (DNA): TGTGCCAGCCGCAAGGGGAGCAATCAGCCCCAGCATTTT.

This chain uses TRBV4-2 with TRBJ2-5; perhaps TRBD1 as D (5 bases). The CDR3 loop spans 16 amino acids. CDR1 and CDR2 from the germline V gene are LGHNA and YNFKEQ. Trimming took off 2 bases at V and 4 bases at J, with 17 bases between the two ends. This CDR3 reads CASSQLSQGRRETQYF. CDR3 sequence (DNA): TGTGCCAGCAGCCAACTTTCGCAGGGTCGGAGAGAGACCCAGTACTTC.

This clonotype occurred a few times. This rearrangement joins TRBV20-1 to TRBJ1-5; D is uncertain. CDR3 size: 17 residues. Per the germline V gene, CDR1 is DFQATT and CDR2 is SNEGSKA (reference sequence). The V end lost 1 base, the J end lost 2 bases, and 18 bases lay between the germline ends. In DNA, the CDR3 is TGCAGTGCTAGAGCGTATCCCGGGCCCGGTGGCAATCAGCCCCAGCATTTT. This gives the protein CSARAYPGPGGNQPQHF.

This chain connects TRBV7-3 to TRBJ2-3, with D possibly matching TRBD1 (6 bases). Trimming shortened V by 2 bases and J by 5 bases, and 14 bases separated the two germline ends. The CDR3 consists of 15 residues. Germline CDR1 SGHTA, CDR2 FQGTGA. CDR3 amino acids: CASSLLGAIGDTQYF. CDR3 sequence (DNA): TGTGCCAGCAGCTTACTGGGGGCCATAGGAGATACGCAGTATTTT.

The genes are TRBV6-5 and TRBJ2-1; tentative D call: TRBD1 (6 bases). The germline V gene encodes CDR1 MNHEY and CDR2 SVGAGI. This CDR3 region has 11 residues. Trimming pared 10 bases from V and 8 bases from J, leaving 12 bases between. As DNA, the CDR3 is TGTGCCACCTACAGGGATCATGAGCAGTTCTTC. It yields the protein CATYRDHEQFF.

This clonotype was seen a handful of times. V is TRBV12-3 or TRBV12-4 and J is TRBJ2-2; D is possibly TRBD1 or TRBD2 (5 bases each). The CDR3 consists of 13 residues. Trimming pared 6 bases from V and 5 bases from J, leaving 10 bases between. The chain's CDR3 is CASSRDGTGELFF. CDR3 DNA sequence: TGTGCCAGCAGCAGGGACGGTACCGGGGAGCTGTTTTTT.

This chain connects TRBV20-1 to TRBJ2-1, with D perhaps TRBD1 (6 bases). This CDR3 region has 15 residues. V lost 6 bases and J 5 bases, leaving 20 bases between the germline ends. Germline CDR1 and CDR2: DFQATT and SNEGSKA (reference sequence). CDR3: CSAVQAGALDNEQFF. As DNA, the CDR3 is TGCAGTGCCGTGCAGGCAGGGGCGCTGGACAATGAGCAGTTCTTC.

The genes are TRBV5-1 and TRBJ2-1, with 12 bases fitting TRBD2. Trimming took 3 bases from V and 3 from J; bases not matched to a gene: 1. Germline CDR1 reads SGHRS; CDR2 reads YFSETQ. The CDR3 is made up of 15 amino acids. CDR3 residues: CASSWTSGDYNEQFF. DNA for the CDR3: TGCGCCAGCAGCTGGACTAGCGGGGACTACAATGAGCAGTTCTTC.

V usage is TRBV7-9 and J usage is TRBJ2-3; no definite D call. Per the germline V gene, CDR1 is SEHNR and CDR2 is FQNEAQ (reference sequence). This CDR3 comprises 15 residues. V gave up 1 base and J gave up 3 bases, with 11 bases separating them. The chain's CDR3 is CASSLVGSRTDTQYF. For the CDR3, the DNA is TGTGCCAGCAGCTTAGTCGGATCTAGGACAGATACGCAGTATTTT. Full variable domain (outside the CDR3, taken from reference TRBV7-9 and TRBJ2-3): DTGVSQNPRHKITKRGQNVTFRCDPISEHNRLYWYRQTLGQGPEFLTYFQNEAQLEKSRLLSDRFSAERPKGSFSTLEIQRTEQGDSAMYLCASSLVGSRTDTQYFGPGTRLTVL.

This clonotype was seen a handful of times. The rearrangement joins TRBV5-1 to TRBJ1-1; no definite D call. This CDR3 spans 15 amino acids. In germline, CDR1 is SGHRS, CDR2 YFSETQ. Trimming took 0 bases from V and 2 from J, leaving 11 bases between them. As DNA, the CDR3 is TGCGCCAGCAGCTTGGGGAACAGCCCCAACACTGAAGCTTTCTTT. Residues: CASSLGNSPNTEAFF.

This chain joins TRBV6-5 and TRBJ2-1; D remains unclear. CDR1 and CDR2 (germline): MNHEY, SVGAGI. The V end lost 0 bases, the J end lost 6 bases, and 12 bases lay between the germline ends. CDR3 length: 15 amino acids. CDR3 bases: TGTGCCAGCAGTTACTCGCAAGGACGGTTCAATGAGCAGTTCTTC. Protein product: CASSYSQGRFNEQFF.

This chain connects TRBV5-1 to TRBJ2-2, with a weak D call TRBD2 (5 bases). V lost 4 bases and J 4 bases, leaving 20 bases between the germline ends. CDR3 length: 17 amino acids. Germline CDR1 is SGHRS and CDR2 is YFSETQ. DNA for the CDR3: TGCGCCAGCAGCCCCTGGCTCACTAGGGAAGGCACCGGGGAGCTGTTTTTT. This translates into CASSPWLTREGTGELFF.

The genes are TRBV2 and TRBJ2-7; perhaps TRBD2 as D (5 bases). Trimming left V 5 bases short and J 6 bases short, with 8 bases between. The CDR3 runs 11 residues. Germline CDR1 and CDR2: SNHLY and FYNNEI. The CDR3 is CASSRRAEQYF. CDR3 in DNA: TGTGCCAGCAGTCGGCGGGCCGAGCAGTACTTC.

This chain links TRBV5-1 with TRBJ2-4, with D possibly matching TRBD2 (6 bases). The CDR3 is 15 residues long. V gave up 4 bases and J gave up 7 bases, with 18 bases separating them. CDR1 and CDR2 from the germline V gene are SGHRS and YFSETQ. The DNA of the CDR3 is TGCGCCAGCAGCGCGAAACCCAACGGGGGTAACATTCAGTACTTC. Encoded protein: CASSAKPNGGNIQYF. The complete variable domain, with remaining parts taken from reference TRBV5-1 and TRBJ2-4, reads KAGVTQTPRYLIKTRGQQVTLSCSPISGHRSVSWYQQTPGQGLQFLFEYFSETQRNKGNFPGRFSGRQFSNSRSEMNVSTLELGDSALYLCASSAKPNGGNIQYFGAGTRLSVL.